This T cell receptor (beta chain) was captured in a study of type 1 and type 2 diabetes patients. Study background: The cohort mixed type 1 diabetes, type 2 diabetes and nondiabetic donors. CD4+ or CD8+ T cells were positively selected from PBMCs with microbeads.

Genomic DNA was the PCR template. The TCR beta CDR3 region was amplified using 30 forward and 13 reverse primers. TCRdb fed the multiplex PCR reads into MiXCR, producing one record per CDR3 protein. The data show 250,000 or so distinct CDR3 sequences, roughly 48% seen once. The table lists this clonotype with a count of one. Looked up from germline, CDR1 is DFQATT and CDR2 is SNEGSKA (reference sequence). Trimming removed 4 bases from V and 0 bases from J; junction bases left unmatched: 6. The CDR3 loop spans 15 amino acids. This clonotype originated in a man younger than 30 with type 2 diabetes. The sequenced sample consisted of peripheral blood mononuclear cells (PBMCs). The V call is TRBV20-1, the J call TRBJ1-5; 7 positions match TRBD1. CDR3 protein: CSATDRVYSNQPQHF. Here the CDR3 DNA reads TGCAGTGCTACCGACAGGGTGTATAGCAATCAGCCCCAGCATTTT.